Following are 28 T cell receptor beta chains from one sample sequenced in a study of beta chain features in type 1 diabetes. Expressed TCRB transcripts were sequenced because the isolated RNA had all been reverse transcribed beforehand. Data came from immunoSEQ multiplex PCR; TCRdb stores just in-frame clones and leaves some out. This table holds 630,000 or so clones, around 15% found once. Findings and limits, study-wide: Moderate but significant shortening of TCRB CDR3s was recorded in all four CD4+ subsets from Type 1 diabetes patients.

Their specific antigens are unknown. Sequencing was done on a sample of naive CD4+ T cells from blood. These receptors originate from a man aged 18 to 30 with type 1 diabetes.

This rearrangement joins TRBV9 to TRBJ1-3; no definite D call. Germline V gives CDR1 SGDLS, CDR2 YYNGEE. Trimming removed 0 bases from V and 0 bases from J, with 7 bases in between. The CDR3 length is 15 residues. In DNA form, the CDR3 reads TGTGCCAGCAGCGTAGACAGCACCTCTGGAAACACCATATATTTT. Translating gives CASSVDSTSGNTIYF. The full variable domain, with the rest looked up from reference TRBV9 and TRBJ1-3, is DSGVTQTPKHLITATGQRVTLRCSPRSGDLSVYWYQQSLDQGLQFLIQYYNGEERAKGNILERFSAQQFPDLHSELNLSSLELGDSALYFCASSVDSTSGNTIYFGEGSWLTVV.

This clone has more than one count but fewer than ten. The chain is built from TRBV2 and TRBJ2-4, with 8 bases matching TRBD2. From germline, CDR1 is SNHLY and CDR2 FYNNEI. Trimming removed 6 bases from V and 8 bases from J; junction bases left unmatched: 12. This CDR3 contains 15 residues. The CDR3 is CASSESGGTVDIQYF. For the CDR3, the DNA is TGTGCCAGCAGCGAATCGGGGGGGACTGTGGACATTCAGTACTTC.

The chain recombines TRBV2 with TRBJ1-1; 11 bases align to TRBD1. The CDR3 is 14 amino acids. Germline values: CDR1 SNHLY, CDR2 FYNNEI. With 6 bases clipped from V and 4 bases from J, the junction kept 4 bases outside the gene matches. The CDR3 nucleotides read TGTGCCAGCAGGGACAGGGGGCAAGGCACTGAAGCTTTCTTT. Residues: CASRDRGQGTEAFF.

In this sample, this clone turned up a few times. The rearrangement uses TRBV5-1 and TRBJ1-1; D not certain. This CDR3 has 13 residues. V lost 0 bases, J lost 3 bases, and 6 bases lay in between. Germline CDR1 is SGHRS and CDR2 is YFSETQ. This chain's CDR3 is CASSLASDTEAFF. The CDR3 DNA reads TGCGCCAGCAGCTTGGCGTCCGACACTGAAGCTTTCTTT.

The gene calls are TRBV14 and TRBJ2-1; the D is unclear. Germline CDR1 is SGHDN and CDR2 is FVKESK. The ends were cut back, 2 bases at V and 0 bases at J, with 11 bases in the middle. The CDR3 has 16 amino acids. As DNA, the CDR3 is TGTGCCAGCAGCCAATATGGCGGTAGCTCCTACAATGAGCAGTTCTTC. This gives the protein CASSQYGGSSYNEQFF.

Details on this clone: The same CDR3 is also encoded by other DNA sequences in this sample. This rearrangement joins TRBV5-1 to TRBJ1-2; the D gene is possibly TRBD1 (6 bases). The CDR3 loop spans 14 amino acids. Trimming removed 0 bases at V and 1 base at J, with 7 bases between. The germline V gene has CDR1 SGHRS and CDR2 YFSETQ. CDR3 sequence: CASSLGTVNYGYTF. The CDR3 DNA is TGCGCCAGCAGCTTGGGGACAGTTAACTATGGCTACACCTTC.

This clone has more than one count but fewer than ten. This chain uses TRBV5-6 with TRBJ2-7; maybe TRBD2 (6 bases). V lost 0 bases and J 3 bases, leaving 16 bases between the germline ends. This CDR3 is built from 16 residues. Germline V gene lookup returns CDR1 SGHDT and CDR2 YYEEEE. As DNA, the CDR3 is TGTGCCAGCAGCTTGGACCCCCCGGGAGCTGTCTACGAGCAGTACTTC. This encodes CASSLDPPGAVYEQYF.

In this sample, this clone turned up a few times. V is TRBV7-9 and J is TRBJ1-2; 9 bases are shared with TRBD1. The V and J ends lost 0 bases and 3 bases, in that order; junction bases with no gene match: 5. Germline values: CDR1 SEHNR, CDR2 FQNEAQ (reference sequence). The CDR3 is 16 residues long. CDR3 protein: CASSLARDRDHYGYTF. CDR3 sequence (DNA): TGTGCCAGCAGCTTAGCGCGGGACAGGGATCACTATGGCTACACCTTC.

In its sample, this clone was seen a few times. V is TRBV7-9 and J is TRBJ1-2; 9 bases align to TRBD1. The CDR3 consists of 16 residues. J lost 4 bases, V lost 5 bases, and 11 bases had no gene match. Germline CDR1 SEHNR, CDR2 FQNEAQ (reference sequence). The CDR3 loop is CASSADPGQGIYGYTF. CDR3 coding DNA: TGTGCCAGCAGCGCCGACCCGGGACAGGGAATCTATGGCTACACCTTC.

This sequence joins TRBV19 and TRBJ2-1; D is undetermined. There are 11 residues in the CDR3. V lost 8 bases and J lost 4, with 6 bases in between. Germline V gives CDR1 LNHDA, CDR2 SQIVND (reference sequence). This CDR3 reads CASAEYNEQFF. Written as DNA, the CDR3 is TGTGCCAGTGCCGAATACAATGAGCAGTTCTTC.

The chain combines TRBV28 with TRBJ1-1, with TRBD1 matching over 7 bases. Germline CDR1 MDHEN, CDR2 SYDVKM. The CDR3 consists of 12 residues. J gave up 8 bases and V 6 bases, and 6 bases lay outside the gene matches. DNA for the CDR3: TGTGCCAGCAGGGAACAGGGGCACGAAGCTTTCTTT. Translating gives CASREQGHEAFF.

This clone turned up a few times. The chain uses TRBV11-2 and TRBJ2-4, with 7 bases lining up with TRBD2. The germline gives CDR1 SGHAT, CDR2 FQNNGV. CDR3 length: 18 residues. Losses at the gene ends were 7 bases for V and 3 bases for J; bases not matched to a gene: 18. The CDR3 DNA is TGTGCCAGCACCAGCGGGAAGGAGCCAGGACGAGACAAAAACATTCAGTACTTC. Its protein product is CASTSGKEPGRDKNIQYF. Based on the CDR3 plus reference TRBV11-2 and TRBJ2-4, the full variable domain is EAGVAQSPRYKIIEKRQSVAFWCNPISGHATLYWYQQILGQGPKLLIQFQNNGVVDDSQLPKDRFSAERLKGVDSTLKIQPAKLEDSAVYLCASTSGKEPGRDKNIQYFGAGTRLSVL.

The chain carries TRBV19 and TRBJ2-1; 8 bases align to TRBD2. Per germline, CDR1 LNHDA and CDR2 SQIVND (reference sequence). V dropped 3 bases and J dropped 3; count of bases not matched to a gene: 7. CDR3 size: 16 residues. The CDR3 region is CASSIWREALYNEQFF. The CDR3 coding sequence is TGTGCCAGTAGTATTTGGCGGGAGGCCCTCTACAATGAGCAGTTCTTC.

This clone has more than one count but fewer than ten. The V call is TRBV7-2, the J call TRBJ1-5; D gene unclear. The CDR3 consists of 12 residues. Deletions cut 3 bases from V and 7 bases from J, with 7 bases between. Germline values: CDR1 SGHTA, CDR2 FQGNSA. Written as DNA, the CDR3 is TGTGCCAGCAGCTTGGACGCCCAGCCCCAGCATTTT. Residues: CASSLDAQPQHF.

The genes are TRBV20-1 and TRBJ2-3; tentative D call: TRBD2 (6 bases). The V gene lost 6 bases and the J gene lost 7 bases, with 11 bases spanning the gap. Germline CDR1 and CDR2: DFQATT and SNEGSKA (reference sequence). CDR3 length: 11 amino acids. CDR3: CSARAGNTQYF. CDR3 coding DNA: TGCAGTGCAAGGGCGGGGAATACGCAGTATTTT.

This clone has only a few counts. The CDR3 nucleotides are TGTGCCAGCAGCGTCAATGTAAGGGGGGACATTCAGTACTTC. Amino acid sequence: CASSVNVRGDIQYF. V gene TRBV7-9 combines with J gene TRBJ2-4, with D possibly being TRBD1 or TRBD2 (6 bases each). This CDR3 comprises 14 residues. In germline, CDR1 is SEHNR, CDR2 FQNEAQ (reference sequence). Trimming shortened V by 5 bases and J by 8 bases, and 16 bases separated the two germline ends.

The chain links TRBV30 to TRBJ2-5; the D gene is possibly TRBD2 (6 bases). The CDR3 contains 15 residues. The germline CDR1 and CDR2 sequences are GTSNPN and SVGIG (reference sequence). Trimming pared 2 bases from V and 1 base from J, leaving 14 bases between. CDR3 nucleotides: TGTGCCTGGAGTCTTTCGGCGGGGCCCCAAGAGACCCAGTACTTC. Its protein is CAWSLSAGPQETQYF.

A few counts support this clone. The sample has other DNA sequences that encode this CDR3 too. The chain uses TRBV7-2 and TRBJ1-5, with no clear D. The CDR3 is made up of 13 amino acids. V was clipped by 3 bases and J by 0 bases, with 3 bases between them. Germline loops: CDR1 SGHTA, CDR2 FQGNSA. CDR3 residues: CASSFDSNQPQHF. In DNA, the CDR3 is TGTGCCAGCAGCTTTGATAGCAATCAGCCCCAGCATTTT.

This clone has just a few counts. The chain has TRBV5-1 and TRBJ1-1; D unresolved. The CDR3 loop spans 12 amino acids. The V gene's germline CDR1 is SGHRS and CDR2 YFSETQ. V lost 0 bases and J 9 bases, leaving 9 bases between the germline ends. The CDR3 DNA reads as TGCGCCAGCAGCTTGGTTGGCAGGCAAGCTTTCTTT. Translation gives CASSLVGRQAFF. The full variable domain, its missing parts supplied by reference TRBV5-1 and TRBJ1-1, is KAGVTQTPRYLIKTRGQQVTLSCSPISGHRSVSWYQQTPGQGLQFLFEYFSETQRNKGNFPGRFSGRQFSNSRSEMNVSTLELGDSALYLCASSLVGRQAFFGQGTRLTVV.

This rearrangement joins TRBV18 to TRBJ2-1, with a possible D match to TRBD1 (5 bases). Deletions cut 6 bases from V and 6 bases from J, with 18 bases between. CDR3 length: 15 residues. Germline V gives CDR1 KGHSH, CDR2 LQKENI. CDR3 sequence: CASSPRTTQGNEQFF. The CDR3 nucleotides read TGTGCCAGCTCGCCAAGGACGACCCAGGGCAATGAGCAGTTCTTC.

This clone showed up just a few times. This rearrangement joins TRBV4-3 to TRBJ2-7; perhaps TRBD2 as D (6 bases). The germline CDR1 and CDR2 sequences are LGHNA and YSLEER. The CDR3 runs 15 residues. V gave up 3 bases and J gave up 0 bases, with 12 bases separating them. In nucleotides, the CDR3 is TGCGCCAGCAGCCACGGGGGTCCCAGCTCCTACGAGCAGTACTTC. Protein product: CASSHGGPSSYEQYF.

The genes are TRBV28 and TRBJ2-7, with 10 bases aligning to TRBD2. With V trimmed by 8 bases and J by 3 bases, 13 bases remained unmatched. The germline V gene has CDR1 MDHEN and CDR2 SYDVKM. This CDR3 contains 16 residues. CDR3 region: CASPPVGQREGYEQYF. CDR3 nucleotides: TGTGCCAGCCCCCCAGTAGGTCAGCGGGAGGGCTACGAGCAGTACTTC.

This clone was seen a handful of times. V usage is TRBV6-5 and J usage is TRBJ1-1; TRBD1 is a possible D gene (6 bases). V lost 6 bases to trimming and J lost 0 bases, with 8 bases between them. Germline V gene lookup returns CDR1 MNHEY and CDR2 SVGAGI. The CDR3 spans 13 residues. The CDR3 DNA reads as TGTGCCAGCAGGAGGGGGTTGAACACTGAAGCTTTCTTT. It encodes CASRRGLNTEAFF.

V gene TRBV29-1 combines with J gene TRBJ2-3; D remains ambiguous. Trimming removed 1 base from V and 6 bases from J, with 14 bases in between. Germline V lookup: CDR1 SQVTM, CDR2 ANQGSEA. This CDR3 comprises 14 residues. CDR3 residues: CSVEAPSLMDTQYF. CDR3 DNA: TGCAGCGTTGAAGCCCCCAGTTTGATGGATACGCAGTATTTT.

The chain recombines TRBV7-2 with TRBJ2-5; TRBD2 matches 10 bases. V lost 2 bases to trimming and J lost 3 bases; unmatched junction nucleotides: 3. Per germline, CDR1 SGHTA and CDR2 FQGNSA. The CDR3 is 15 amino acids. The CDR3 DNA follows: TGTGCCAGCAGCTTAATGGGGACTAGCGAAGAGACCCAGTACTTC. It codes for CASSLMGTSEETQYF.

The chain couples TRBV11-2 to TRBJ2-2; no definite D call. Per the germline V gene, CDR1 is SGHAT and CDR2 is FQNNGV. V dropped 6 bases and J dropped 3 bases, with 5 bases sitting between them. The CDR3 has 12 amino acids. CDR3 bases: TGTGCCAGCAGTGCGGACACCGGGGAGCTGTTTTTT. Translated: CASSADTGELFF. Supplemented by reference TRBV11-2 and TRBJ2-2, the full variable domain reads EAGVAQSPRYKIIEKRQSVAFWCNPISGHATLYWYQQILGQGPKLLIQFQNNGVVDDSQLPKDRFSAERLKGVDSTLKIQPAKLEDSAVYLCASSADTGELFFGEGSRLTVL.

This clone was seen a few times. The V and J genes are TRBV13 and TRBJ1-6; 7 bases align to TRBD1. Germline V gene data show CDR1 as PRHDT and CDR2 as FYEKMQ (reference sequence). Trimming cost V 5 bases and J 2 bases; bases outside gene matches: 9. The CDR3 runs 17 residues. CDR3 sequence: CASSLQGVGTYNSPLHF. The DNA of the CDR3 is TGTGCCAGCAGCCTTCAGGGGGTAGGCACCTATAATTCACCCCTCCACTTT.

V and J are TRBV18 and TRBJ1-5; 7 bases map to TRBD1. Germline V gene sequence: CDR1 KGHSH, CDR2 LQKENI. The CDR3 has 15 amino acids. With 2 bases clipped from V and 6 bases from J, the junction kept 7 bases outside the gene matches. The chain's CDR3 is CASSPIEGAFQPQHF. The CDR3 DNA sequence: TGTGCCAGCTCACCAATTGAGGGGGCGTTTCAGCCCCAGCATTTT.